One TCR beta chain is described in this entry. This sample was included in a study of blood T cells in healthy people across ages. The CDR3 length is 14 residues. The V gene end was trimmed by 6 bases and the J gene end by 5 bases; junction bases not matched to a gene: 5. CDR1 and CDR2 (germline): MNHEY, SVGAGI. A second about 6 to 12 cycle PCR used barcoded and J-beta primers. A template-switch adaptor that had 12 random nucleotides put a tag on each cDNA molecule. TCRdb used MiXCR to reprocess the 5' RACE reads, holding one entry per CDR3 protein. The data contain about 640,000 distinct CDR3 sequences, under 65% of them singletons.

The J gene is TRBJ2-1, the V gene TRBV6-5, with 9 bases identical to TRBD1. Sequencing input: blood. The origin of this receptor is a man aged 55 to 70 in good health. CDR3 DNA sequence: TGTGCCAGCAGACCGGGACAGGGCCACAATGAGCAGTTCTTC. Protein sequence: CASRPGQGHNEQFF.